Below, one T cell receptor (beta chain) is given with its context. What it binds is unknown. Measured with immunoSEQ multiplex PCR; TCRdb has only the in-frame clones, and not every one. The sample consists of 65,000 to 85,000 clones, 75% to 90% of them appearing once. This sample is drawn from a study of OX40 agonist ivuxolimab in advanced cancers. Study-level results: Expanded clones were, on average, more numerous in CD8+ T cells than in CD4+. Undetermined was the antigen specificity of the expanded peripheral T cells. Some nonresponders additionally presented with little normalized T-cell clonal expansion.

The germline CDR1 and CDR2 sequences are SGHVS and FQNEAQ. Deletions cut 2 bases from V and 0 bases from J, with 13 bases between. This CDR3 spans 16 amino acids. The input for sequencing was CD4+ or CD8+ T cells sorted from blood, taken in a trial of the OX40 agonist ivuxolimab. This sequence was found in an adult with an advanced solid tumor such as melanoma, head and neck, liver or kidney cancer. V gene TRBV7-8 combines with J gene TRBJ1-1; D gene ambiguous. The CDR3 is CASSLRPGELNTEAFF. CDR3 bases: TGTGCCAGCAGCTTACGTCCCGGGGAATTGAACACTGAAGCTTTCTTT. Variable domain in full (rest from reference TRBV7-8 and TRBJ1-1): GAGVSQSPRYKVAKRGQDVALRCDPISGHVSLFWYQQALGQGPEFLTYFQNEAQLDKSGLPSDRFFAERPEGSVSTLKIQRTQQEDSAVYLCASSLRPGELNTEAFFGQGTRLTVV.